The 10 T cell receptor beta chains in this list originate from one sample, sequenced in a study of CD8 T cells in Susac syndrome. When the RNA was reverse transcribed, random hexamers were used with an input of roughly 0.5 to 1 ug. MiXCR, run by TCRdb on the immunoSEQ multiplex PCR reads, gives a single entry per CDR3 protein. The sample carries about 300,000 distinct CDR3 sequences, around 89% recorded once. Sequencing input: CD8+ T cells from PBMCs. The receptors derive from a human donor with multiple sclerosis.

The chain joins TRBV5-1 to TRBJ1-1; D is uncertain. CDR1 is SGHRS and CDR2 is YFSETQ in the germline V gene. V lost 0 bases and J lost 3, with 18 bases in between. The CDR3 is 17 residues long. In DNA, the CDR3 is TGCGCCAGCAGCTTGGAATCGGTGGAGGGAATAGACACTGAAGCTTTCTTT. This gives the protein CASSLESVEGIDTEAFF.

In DNA, the CDR3 is TGCAGTGCTGTAACCGGGACTACCAGCTACGAGCAGTACTTC. Encoded protein: CSAVTGTTSYEQYF. The rearrangement joins TRBV20-1 to TRBJ2-7, with 7 positions matching TRBD2. The CDR3 contains 14 residues. The V segment lost 5 bases and the J segment 3 bases; nucleotides outside the gene matches: 10. Looked up from germline, CDR1 is DFQATT and CDR2 is SNEGSKA (reference sequence).

V gene TRBV19 combines with J gene TRBJ2-1; no clear D. Germline V gene sequence: CDR1 LNHDA, CDR2 SQIVND (reference sequence). The CDR3 sequence is 13 residues long. V shed 6 bases and J shed 8 bases, with 14 bases lying between them. CDR3 sequence (DNA): TGTGCCAGTAGCTCTATGAGCGTCGATGAGCAGTTCTTC. It is translated as CASSSMSVDEQFF.

This clonotype appeared a single time. Here the CDR3 reads CASSLWYDRSASYEQYF. Written as DNA, the CDR3 is TGTGCCAGCAGCTTATGGTATGACAGGTCGGCTTCCTACGAGCAGTACTTC. V is TRBV7-9 and J is TRBJ2-7; maybe TRBD1 (6 bases). There are 17 residues in the CDR3. Looked up from germline, CDR1 is SEHNR and CDR2 is FQNEAQ (reference sequence). The ends were cut back, 2 bases at V and 1 base at J, with 18 bases in the middle.

The chain couples TRBV29-1 to TRBJ1-6; D not resolved. V lost 6 bases and J 3 bases, leaving 18 bases between the germline ends. Germline loops: CDR1 SQVTM, CDR2 ANQGSEA. This CDR3 is 16 amino acids long. The CDR3 loop is CSVIFSAEGYNSPLHF. The DNA of the CDR3 is TGCAGCGTCATTTTCTCGGCAGAAGGCTATAATTCACCCCTCCACTTT.

The rearrangement uses TRBV20-1 and TRBJ2-1, with 7 nucleotides matching TRBD2. Per the germline V gene, CDR1 is DFQATT and CDR2 is SNEGSKA (reference sequence). After removal of 4 bases from V and 4 bases from J, the junction contained 19 bases not matched to a gene. This CDR3 has 18 residues. The CDR3 DNA reads as TGCAGTGCTAACCAAGTCGGGACTGGCGGGAGAACATACAATGAGCAGTTCTTC. Its protein is CSANQVGTGGRTYNEQFF.

The genes are TRBV19 and TRBJ2-2, with D uncertain. The CDR3 extends over 12 amino acids. V lost 3 bases and J 5 bases, leaving 4 bases between the germline ends. CDR1 is LNHDA, CDR2 SQIVND, per germline (reference sequence). The CDR3 nucleotides are TGTGCCAGTAGTATCCTTACCGGGGAGCTGTTTTTT. Amino acid sequence: CASSILTGELFF.

This chain uses TRBV13 with TRBJ1-2; D unresolved. Germline lookup yields CDR1 PRHDT and CDR2 FYEKMQ (reference sequence). This CDR3 contains 15 residues. V was cut by 5 bases and J by 4 bases, with 17 bases left in between. The CDR3 sequence: CASSPRSPISYGYTF. The DNA for the CDR3 is TGTGCCAGCAGCCCAAGGAGCCCGATAAGCTATGGCTACACCTTC.

In its sample, this clonotype was seen a few times. The gene calls are TRBV11-3 and TRBJ2-5; D is ambiguous. This CDR3 comprises 10 residues. Trimming took off 8 bases at V and 10 bases at J, with 11 bases between the two ends. Germline assignment: CDR1 SGHNT and CDR2 YENEEA. This CDR3 reads CASGRGGQYF. The CDR3 bases are TGTGCCAGCGGCCGAGGTGGCCAGTACTTC.

The sample holds one count of this clonotype. The rearrangement links TRBV7-8 to TRBJ1-5; 7 bases map to TRBD1. V lost 4 bases, J lost 7 bases, and 13 bases stayed unmatched. Per germline, CDR1 SGHVS and CDR2 FQNEAQ. The CDR3 is made up of 16 amino acids. CDR3 protein: CASSSLPDREGQPQHF. In DNA, the CDR3 is TGTGCCAGCAGCTCACTTCCAGACAGGGAGGGGCAGCCCCAGCATTTT.